The clone carrying this TCR beta chain was detected only a few times. Other DNA sequences from this sample encode an identical CDR3 as well. The CDR3 runs to 14 residues. The J segment lost 3 bases and the V segment lost 1 base, leaving 3 bases of the junction unmatched. Germline lookup yields CDR1 KGHSH and CDR2 LQKENI. The sample is drawn from a study of OX40 agonist ivuxolimab in advanced cancers. Measured with immunoSEQ multiplex PCR; TCRdb has only the in-frame clones, and not every one. Among approximately 92,000 clones, more than 80% were seen once, and the ten largest hold about 5.5%. This chain uses TRBV18 with TRBJ2-7; 7 positions agree with TRBD1. This specimen was CD4+ or CD8+ T cells sorted from blood, taken in a trial of the OX40 agonist ivuxolimab. The source is an adult with an advanced solid tumor such as melanoma, head and neck, liver or kidney cancer. The CDR3 spells CASSPLGQNYEQYF. DNA of the CDR3: TGTGCCAGCTCACCACTGGGACAGAACTACGAGCAGTACTTC.